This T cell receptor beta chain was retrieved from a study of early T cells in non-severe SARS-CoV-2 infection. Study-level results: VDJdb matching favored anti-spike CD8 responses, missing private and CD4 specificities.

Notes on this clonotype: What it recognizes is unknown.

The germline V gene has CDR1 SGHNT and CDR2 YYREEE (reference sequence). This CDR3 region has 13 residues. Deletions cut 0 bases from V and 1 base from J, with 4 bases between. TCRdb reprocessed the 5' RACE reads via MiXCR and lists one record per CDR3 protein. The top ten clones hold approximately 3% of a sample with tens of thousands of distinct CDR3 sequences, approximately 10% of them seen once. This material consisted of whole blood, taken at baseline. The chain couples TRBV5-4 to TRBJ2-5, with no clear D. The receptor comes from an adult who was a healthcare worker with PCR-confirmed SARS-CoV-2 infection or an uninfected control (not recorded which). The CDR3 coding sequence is TGTGCCAGCAGCTTGGACTTCCAAGAGACCCAGTACTTC. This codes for CASSLDFQETQYF.